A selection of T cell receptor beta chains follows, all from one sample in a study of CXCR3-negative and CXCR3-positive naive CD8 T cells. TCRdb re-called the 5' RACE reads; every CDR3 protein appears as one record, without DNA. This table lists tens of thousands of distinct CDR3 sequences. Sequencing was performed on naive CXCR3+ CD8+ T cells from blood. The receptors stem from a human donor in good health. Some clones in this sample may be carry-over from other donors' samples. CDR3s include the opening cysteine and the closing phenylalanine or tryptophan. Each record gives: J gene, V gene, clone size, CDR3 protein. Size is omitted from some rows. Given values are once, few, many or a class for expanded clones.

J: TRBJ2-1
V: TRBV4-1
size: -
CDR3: CASSQDSGRAYNEQFF

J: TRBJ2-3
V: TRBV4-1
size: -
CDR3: CASSPRGRSSTDTQYF

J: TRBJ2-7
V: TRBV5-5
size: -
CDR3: CASTLWGEIYEQYF

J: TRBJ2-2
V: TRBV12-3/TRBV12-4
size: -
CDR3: CASSLAGWAPRDTGELFF

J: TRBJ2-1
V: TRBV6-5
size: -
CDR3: CASSYNRDRGFDEQFF

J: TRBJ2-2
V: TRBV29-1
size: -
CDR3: CSVERLAAGGELFF

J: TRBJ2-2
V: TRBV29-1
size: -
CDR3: CSVEIPGGNTGELFF

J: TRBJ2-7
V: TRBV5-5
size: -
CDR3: CASSLRLAGFYEQYF

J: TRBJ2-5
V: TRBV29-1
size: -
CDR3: CSVEKGLQETQYF

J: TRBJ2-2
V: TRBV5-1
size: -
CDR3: CASSLLERDNTGELFF

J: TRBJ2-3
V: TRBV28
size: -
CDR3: CASSFLVSTDTQYF

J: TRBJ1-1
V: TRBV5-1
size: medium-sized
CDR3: CASSLVGTEAFF

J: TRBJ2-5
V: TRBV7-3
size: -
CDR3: CASSPGTSATEGETQYF

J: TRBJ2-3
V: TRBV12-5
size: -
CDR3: CASSGQGLQDTQYF

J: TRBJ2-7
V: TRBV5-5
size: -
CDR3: CASSLGAGVYEQYF

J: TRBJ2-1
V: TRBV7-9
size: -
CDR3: CASSLGGGGDNEQFF

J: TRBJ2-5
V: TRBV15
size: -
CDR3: CATSPGQGALETQYF

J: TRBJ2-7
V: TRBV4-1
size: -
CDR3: CASSHIAGDSYEQYF

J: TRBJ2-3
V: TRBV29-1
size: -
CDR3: CSVPGLAGPTDTQYF

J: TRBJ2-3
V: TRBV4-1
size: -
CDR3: CASSPRVTTDTQYF

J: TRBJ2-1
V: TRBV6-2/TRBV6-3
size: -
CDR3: CASSLTGTSGTRTGQFF

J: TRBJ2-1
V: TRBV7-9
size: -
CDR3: CASSFRQLGRHEQFF

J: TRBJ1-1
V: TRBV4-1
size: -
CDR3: CASSQVGDKGEAFF

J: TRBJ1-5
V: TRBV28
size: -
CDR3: CASRRWKRNQPQHF

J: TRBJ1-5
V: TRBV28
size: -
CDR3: CASSELGQSNQPQHF

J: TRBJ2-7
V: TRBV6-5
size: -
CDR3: CASSRDRDEQYF

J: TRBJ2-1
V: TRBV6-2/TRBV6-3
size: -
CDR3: CASSFLLSNEQFF

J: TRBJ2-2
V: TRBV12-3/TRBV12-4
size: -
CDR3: CASSPHAGTGYTGELFF

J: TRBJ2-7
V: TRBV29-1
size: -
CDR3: CSVGAGESYEQYF

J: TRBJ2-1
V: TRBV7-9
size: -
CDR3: CASFGQGDYNEQFF

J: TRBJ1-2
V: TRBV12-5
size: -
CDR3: CASAPDRFPLGYTF

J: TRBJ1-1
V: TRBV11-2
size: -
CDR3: CASRPYVEAFF

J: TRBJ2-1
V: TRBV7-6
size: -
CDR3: CASSPPIGTSGYNEQFF

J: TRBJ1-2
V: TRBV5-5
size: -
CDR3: CASSSEGDYGYTF

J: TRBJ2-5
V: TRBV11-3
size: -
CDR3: CASKASGQETQYF

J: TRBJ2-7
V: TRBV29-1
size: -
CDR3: CSVVQGEYEQYF

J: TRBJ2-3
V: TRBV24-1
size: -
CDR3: CATSEAWEDTQYF